This T cell receptor beta chain was sequenced in a study of T cells in Graves' hyperthyroidism and ophthalmopathy. Across the whole study: Peripheral blood specimens were obtained at initial diagnosis, prior to any treatment. Regarding the study as a whole: Separation of ophthalmopathy from stable hyperthyroidism was achieved by a 13 V-J model. The model made its ophthalmopathy prediction, and onset followed a median around six months later.

Amplified TCR beta CDR3 regions came from RNA transcripts. A first-round RT-PCR of the TCR CDR3 used the HTBI primer set. TCRdb ran MiXCR on the multiplex PCR reads and lists one entry per CDR3 protein. The table lists more than 550,000 distinct CDR3 sequences, roughly a sixth of them singletons. On this clonotype itself: Antigen: not known.

Clinical symptoms, serum thyroxine and TRAb, thyroid ultrasound and orbital computed tomography were used for the diagnoses. Trimming stripped 5 bases from V and 4 bases from J, with 11 bases between. This CDR3 is built from 13 residues. Germline assignment: CDR1 SGHAT and CDR2 FQDESV (reference sequence). V and J are TRBV11-1 and TRBJ1-2, with D perhaps TRBD1 (6 bases). This clonotype was obtained from a woman between 45 and 60 years old with Graves' hyperthyroidism that later progressed to Graves' ophthalmopathy. The material sequenced was blood. CDR3 sequence reads: CASSHRDAYGYTF. CDR3 DNA: TGTGCCAGCAGCCACAGGGATGCCTATGGCTACACCTTC.